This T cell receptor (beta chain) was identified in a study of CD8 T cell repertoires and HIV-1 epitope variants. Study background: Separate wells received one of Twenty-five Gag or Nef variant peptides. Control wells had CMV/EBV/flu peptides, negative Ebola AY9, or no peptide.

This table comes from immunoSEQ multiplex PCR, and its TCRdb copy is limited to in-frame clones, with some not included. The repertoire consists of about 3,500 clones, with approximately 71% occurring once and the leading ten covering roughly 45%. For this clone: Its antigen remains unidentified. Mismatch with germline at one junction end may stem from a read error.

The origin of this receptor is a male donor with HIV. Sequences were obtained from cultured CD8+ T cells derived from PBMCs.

This CDR3 is CSATWRSLF. CDR3 bases: TGCAGTGCCACCTGGAGGTCCCTTTTC. The chain uses TRBV20-1 and TRBJ2-4; possibly TRBD2 for D (5 bases). Germline V gives CDR1 DFQATT, CDR2 SNEGSKA (reference sequence). The CDR3 covers 9 residues.